The rows below give T cell receptor beta chains drawn from one sample of a study of cytomegalovirus exposure and HLA in healthy donors. Sequenced by immunoSEQ multiplex PCR; TCRdb stores in-frame clones only, minus some. The table records roughly 150,000 clones, 75% to 85% of them present only once. Sequenced sample: PBMCs. The receptors originated from a woman younger than 35 in good health and CMV-seronegative. CDR3s include the opening cysteine and the closing phenylalanine or tryptophan. D genes are given only for firm matches. Size is stated for part of the rows, as once, few or many counts, or as a class when the clone is expanded.

j_call d_call clone_size v_call cdr3_aa cdr3_nt
TRBJ2-3 TRBD2 once TRBV13 CASSSFGLGASTDTQYF TGTGCCAGCAGCTCATTTGGACTAGGGGCTAGCACAGATACGCAGTATTTT
TRBJ1-2 . . TRBV19 CASRAGVSKANYGYTF TGTGCCAGTAGAGCGGGAGTATCTAAAGCTAACTATGGCTACACCTTC
TRBJ1-5 . . TRBV28 CASSPRGGSNQPQHF TGTGCCAGCAGCCCACGGGGGGGAAGCAATCAGCCCCAGCATTTT
TRBJ2-7 TRBD1 . TRBV5-1 CASSLGQGLNEQYF TGCGCCAGCAGCTTGGGACAGGGGCTCAACGAGCAGTACTTC
TRBJ2-7 . once TRBV6-5 CASSYNPVEAYEQYF TGTGCCAGCAGTTATAACCCGGTGGAGGCATACGAGCAGTACTTC
TRBJ2-2 . . TRBV4-2 CASSQGGTGLNTGELFF TGTGCCAGCAGCCAAGGGGGGACTGGCTTAAACACCGGGGAGCTGTTTTTT
TRBJ1-4 . . TRBV7-6 CASSLATGDEKLFF TGTGCCAGCAGCTTAGCCACAGGTGACGAAAAACTGTTTTTT
TRBJ2-2 . . TRBV5-6 CASSSDLEPGELFF TGTGCCAGCAGCTCAGACTTGGAACCCGGGGAGCTGTTTTTT
TRBJ2-3 . once TRBV5-4 CASSRTVNTDTQYF TGTGCCAGCAGCAGGACAGTTAACACAGATACGCAGTATTTT
TRBJ1-2 TRBD1 few TRBV7-9 CSSSEKDRGHYGYTF TGTTCCAGCAGCGAAAAAGACAGGGGGCACTATGGCTACACCTTC
TRBJ1-4 TRBD1 . TRBV5-4 CASSFGGQAQSGEKLFF TGTGCCAGCAGCTTTGGGGGACAGGCCCAATCAGGTGAAAAACTGTTTTTT
TRBJ1-2 . . TRBV6-5 CASSFTVSANYGYTF TGTGCCAGCAGCTTCACAGTATCGGCTAACTATGGCTACACCTTC
TRBJ1-1 TRBD1 . TRBV28 CASRTQGSEAFF TGTGCCAGCAGGACACAGGGGTCTGAAGCTTTCTTT
TRBJ2-3 TRBD2 . TRBV30 CAWSGLAGSTDTQYF TGTGCCTGGAGTGGACTAGCGGGGAGCACAGATACGCAGTATTTT
TRBJ2-1 . few TRBV9 CASSAMTALYNEQFF TGTGCCAGCAGCGCCATGACAGCCTTATACAATGAGCAGTTCTTC
TRBJ1-5 . . TRBV12-5 CASGLVQGQPQHF TGTGCTAGTGGTTTGGTACAGGGTCAGCCCCAGCATTTT
TRBJ2-6 . . TRBV7-8 CASSLTGLLTSGANVLTF TGTGCCAGCAGCTTAACGGGACTTCTTACTTCTGGGGCCAACGTCCTGACTTTC